This is a list of T cell receptor beta chains from one sample in a study of T-cell reconstitution after alpha-beta-depleted transplantation in children. A single record per CDR3 protein comes from TCRdb applying MiXCR to the PCR reads. This table holds under 250,000 distinct CDR3 sequences, around 25% found once. Sequences were derived from PBMCs, mostly from graft donor cells, sampled 360 days after TCRalphabeta/CD19-depleted stem cell transplant. These receptors were taken from a female patient under 10 years old who had a stem cell transplant for congenital amegakaryocytic thrombocytopenia, so the T cells may come from the graft donor. The CDR3 runs from the conserved cysteine through the conserved F or W. The D gene is left open where the match is weak. A clone size is listed for some rows: how often the clone was seen (once, few, many), or a class if it is expanded.

v_gene	d_gene	abundance	j_gene	CDR3aa	CDR3nt
TRBV24-1	TRBD1	few	TRBJ2-2	CATSDLGQESGELFF	TGTGCCACCAGTGACCTGGGACAGGAGAGCGGGGAGCTGTTTTTT
TRBV7-9	TRBD2	-	TRBJ2-2	CASSLEASGTTGELFF	TGTGCCAGCAGCTTAGAAGCTAGCGGAACCACCGGGGAGCTGTTTTTT
TRBV30	-	-	TRBJ1-4	CAWSLTPTNEKLFF	TGTGCCTGGAGCTTGACACCAACTAATGAAAAACTGTTTTTT
TRBV12-3/TRBV12-4	-	few	TRBJ1-1	CASSPRGFNTEAFF	TGTGCCAGCAGTCCTCGGGGGTTCAACACTGAAGCTTTCTTT
TRBV15	TRBD1	few	TRBJ1-5	CATSNLQGRNQPQHF	TGTGCCACCAGCAACCTACAGGGGAGGAATCAGCCCCAGCATTTT
TRBV7-9	TRBD1	-	TRBJ1-1	CASRRQGPEAFF	TGTGCCAGCAGGCGACAGGGTCCTGAAGCTTTCTTT
TRBV13	-	few	TRBJ2-1	CASSVSYWTLVFF	TGTGCCAGCAGCGTATCCTATTGGACGCTGGTGTTCTTC
TRBV5-1	-	few	TRBJ1-1	CASSYGRGTEAFF	TGCGCCAGCAGTTATGGGCGTGGCACTGAAGCTTTCTTT
TRBV2	-	-	TRBJ1-3	CASSVLSGTSGNTIYF	TGTGCCAGCAGTGTACTATCAGGGACCTCTGGAAACACCATATATTTT
TRBV6-2/TRBV6-3	TRBD2	few	TRBJ2-5	CASSFLRLAGETQYF	TGTGCCAGCAGTTTTCTTAGACTAGCGGGAGAGACCCAGTACTTC
TRBV7-8	-	-	TRBJ2-3	CASSFTGPHTGFLDTQYF	TGTGCCAGCAGCTTTACGGGTCCCCACACCGGGTTTCTAGATACGCAGTATTTT
TRBV10-3	-	-	TRBJ2-7	CAISEWAGSLSYEQYF	TGTGCCATCAGTGAGTGGGCGGGAAGCCTCTCCTACGAGCAGTACTTC
TRBV5-1	-	many	TRBJ2-7	CASSSEGRYEQYF	TGCGCCAGCAGCTCAGAAGGTCGCTACGAGCAGTACTTC
TRBV12-3/TRBV12-4	TRBD1	-	TRBJ2-7	CASRLGTGGEQYF	TGTGCCAGCCGACTCGGGACAGGGGGTGAGCAGTACTTC
TRBV6-2/TRBV6-3	TRBD2	-	TRBJ2-7	CASSYSAGTYEQYF	TGTGCCAGCAGTTACTCAGCGGGAACCTACGAGCAGTACTTC
TRBV10-2	TRBD2	-	TRBJ2-1	CASSALGLAGANWQFF	TGCGCCAGCTCTGCTTTAGGACTAGCGGGGGCCAACTGGCAGTTCTTC
TRBV12-3/TRBV12-4	-	many	TRBJ2-7	CASSPPGTVFYEQYF	TGTGCCAGCAGTCCTCCTGGGACGGTATTCTACGAGCAGTACTTC
TRBV5-1	-	-	TRBJ1-4	CASSFGQLNEKLFF	TGCGCCAGCAGCTTCGGACAGCTTAATGAAAAACTGTTTTTT
TRBV7-8	-	-	TRBJ2-7	CASTYNRDHGYEQYF	TGTGCCAGCACCTATAACCGGGACCACGGCTACGAGCAGTACTTC
TRBV5-4	-	-	TRBJ2-1	CASSPPTSYNEQFF	TGTGCCAGCAGCCCACCTACAAGTTACAATGAGCAGTTCTTC
TRBV6-5	-	-	TRBJ1-1	CASSYSGQYTEAFF	TGTGCCAGCAGTTACTCGGGCCAATACACTGAAGCTTTCTTT
TRBV2	-	many	TRBJ1-4	CASSGEIGEKLFF	TGTGCCAGCAGCGGTGAGATTGGGGAAAAACTGTTTTTT
TRBV23-1	-	-	TRBJ2-1	CASSQGPNRITYNEQFF	TGCGCCAGCAGTCAAGGCCCGAACAGGATAACCTACAATGAGCAGTTCTTC
TRBV27	TRBD2	-	TRBJ2-1	CASSFFREDYNEQFF	TGTGCCAGCAGTTTCTTCCGGGAGGATTACAATGAGCAGTTCTTC
TRBV5-5	TRBD2	-	TRBJ2-2	CASSFYWTGTSWTGELFF	TGTGCCAGCAGCTTTTACTGGACCGGGACTAGTTGGACCGGGGAGCTGTTTTTT